The 18 T cell receptor beta chains presented below share a single source sample, sequenced in a study of cytomegalovirus exposure and HLA in healthy donors. The PCR ran on 60 Vbeta and 13 Jbeta primers. The assay was immunoSEQ multiplex PCR, and TCRdb's table has in-frame clones only and misses some. This table lists 41,000 or so clones. The sequenced material came from PBMCs. The receptors come from a man aged 25-45 years in good health and CMV-seronegative.

This chain joins TRBV9 and TRBJ2-1, with D possibly being TRBD1 (6 bases). Germline V CDR1 and CDR2: SGDLS, YYNGEE. V dropped 0 bases and J dropped 9 bases, with 7 bases sitting between them. The CDR3 extends over 12 amino acids. The CDR3 spells CASSVGGGEQFF. The CDR3 region has the DNA TGTGCCAGCAGCGTAGGAGGGGGTGAGCAGTTCTTC.

This chain connects TRBV7-9 to TRBJ2-2, with 12 nucleotides matching TRBD1. Germline CDR1 is SEHNR and CDR2 is FQNEAQ (reference sequence). The CDR3 totals 16 residues. V lost 1 base to trimming and J lost 6 bases; unmatched junction nucleotides: 3. CDR3 sequence (DNA): TGTGCCAGCAGCTTAGTGGGACAGGGGGCGCCCGGGGAGCTGTTTTTT. Translated, it gives CASSLVGQGAPGELFF.

This chain uses TRBV6-1 with TRBJ2-7, with a tentative D call TRBD2 (5 bases). V was clipped by 4 bases and J by 0 bases, with 13 bases between them. CDR3 length equals 15 residues. Germline lookup yields CDR1 MNHNS and CDR2 SASEGT. The CDR3 sequence: CASSVKGGSSYEQYF. CDR3 nucleotide sequence: TGTGCCAGCAGTGTCAAGGGTGGGAGCTCCTACGAGCAGTACTTC.

The V gene is TRBV7-8, the J gene TRBJ2-2, with TRBD2 identical over 7 bases. The germline V gene has CDR1 SGHVS and CDR2 FQNEAQ. CDR3 size: 16 residues. V lost 1 base to trimming and J lost 4 bases; unmatched junction nucleotides: 6. CDR3: CASSLGLAGSTGELFF. The CDR3 DNA reads as TGTGCCAGCAGCTTAGGCTTAGCGGGCTCCACCGGGGAGCTGTTTTTT. The whole variable domain, filled in from reference TRBV7-8 and TRBJ2-2, reads GAGVSQSPRYKVAKRGQDVALRCDPISGHVSLFWYQQALGQGPEFLTYFQNEAQLDKSGLPSDRFFAERPEGSVSTLKIQRTQQEDSAVYLCASSLGLAGSTGELFFGEGSRLTVL.

The V and J genes are TRBV12-5 and TRBJ2-2, with 9 bases identical to TRBD1. V gave up 2 bases and J gave up 5 bases; unmatched junction bases: 6. Looked up from germline, CDR1 is LGHNT and CDR2 is FRNRAP. The CDR3 runs 16 residues. DNA for the CDR3: TGTGCTAGTGGTTTGACAACAGGGGGCATAACCGGGGAGCTGTTTTTT. It codes for CASGLTTGGITGELFF.

The chain carries TRBV19 and TRBJ1-2, with 7 nucleotides matching TRBD1. The CDR3 consists of 12 residues. Germline CDR1 reads LNHDA; CDR2 reads SQIVND (reference sequence). V shed 4 bases and J 7 bases; nucleotides not matched to a gene: 3. This CDR3 is CASSNWDSGYTF. The CDR3 nucleotides are TGTGCCAGTAGTAACTGGGACAGTGGCTACACCTTC.

V usage is TRBV15 and J usage is TRBJ2-7; 7 bases align to TRBD2. CDR3 size: 15 residues. V was clipped by 5 bases and J by 7 bases; unmatched bases: 14. Germline CDR1 and CDR2: LNHNV and YYDKDF (reference sequence). For the CDR3, the DNA is TGTGCCACCAGCCTTCCGGGAATAGCGGGTATAGAGCAGTACTTC. Translated: CATSLPGIAGIEQYF.

The chain recombines TRBV5-1 with TRBJ2-2, with a tentative D call TRBD2 (6 bases). Per the germline V gene, CDR1 is SGHRS and CDR2 is YFSETQ. This CDR3 has 17 residues. The V and J ends lost 1 base and 1 base respectively, with 14 bases between them. CDR3 in DNA: TGCGCCAGCAGCTTGAAGGCGGGGTCCTGGAACACCGGGGAGCTGTTTTTT. Protein product: CASSLKAGSWNTGELFF.

The rearrangement links TRBV7-2 to TRBJ1-2, with TRBD1 matching 7 bases. With 5 bases clipped from V and 4 bases from J, the junction kept 7 bases outside the gene matches. The CDR3 contains 14 residues. Germline lookup yields CDR1 SGHTA and CDR2 FQGNSA. The CDR3 DNA sequence: TGTGCCAGCAGCGCTCGACAGGGCAGCTATGGCTACACCTTC. Its translation is CASSARQGSYGYTF.

V is TRBV30 and J is TRBJ1-5, with D unclear. V was cut by 1 base and J by 0 bases, with 13 bases left in between. The CDR3 consists of 16 residues. The germline gives CDR1 GTSNPN, CDR2 SVGIG (reference sequence). As DNA, the CDR3 is TGTGCCTGGAGTGATAGGCTAGGATTTAGCAATCAGCCCCAGCATTTT. Residues: CAWSDRLGFSNQPQHF.

This chain joins TRBV6-6 and TRBJ2-2, with D tentatively TRBD1 (6 bases). Germline CDR1 reads MNHNY; CDR2 reads SVGAGI (reference sequence). The CDR3 loop spans 13 amino acids. Trimming removed 1 base at V and 8 bases at J, with 8 bases between. The CDR3 nucleotides read TGTGCCAGCAGTTACTGGGGGCGGGGGGAGCTGTTTTTT. This gives the protein CASSYWGRGELFF.

The chain couples TRBV5-1 to TRBJ1-1; D is perhaps TRBD1 (6 bases). The V end was cut by 2 bases, the J end by 5 bases, with 10 bases between. This CDR3 region has 13 residues. Germline CDR1 is SGHRS and CDR2 is YFSETQ. In DNA form, the CDR3 reads TGCGCCAGCAGCTTCCAGGGGACAACTGAAGCTTTCTTT. Translating gives CASSFQGTTEAFF.

This rearrangement joins TRBV2 to TRBJ1-4; tentative D call: TRBD1 (6 bases). Germline loops: CDR1 SNHLY, CDR2 FYNNEI. The V end was cut by 5 bases, the J end by 8 bases, with 12 bases between. This CDR3 has 13 amino acids. CDR3 coding DNA: TGTGCCAGCAGTAGGACGAGGGGGGAAAAACTGTTTTTT. Translation: CASSRTRGEKLFF.

The rearrangement links TRBV6-5 to TRBJ2-7; the D is unclear. Germline V gene data show CDR1 as MNHEY and CDR2 as SVGAGI. This CDR3 comprises 12 residues. The CDR3 loop reads CVCGRSSYEQYF. The DNA for the CDR3 is TGTGTCTGTGGGCGTAGCTCCTACGAGCAGTACTTC.

V is TRBV2 and J is TRBJ2-5; 8 bases fit TRBD1. CDR3 size: 13 residues. Germline CDR1 is SNHLY and CDR2 is FYNNEI. V dropped 7 bases and J dropped 5; count of bases not matched to a gene: 6. CDR3 region: CASIGQGVETQYF. The CDR3 DNA sequence: TGTGCCAGCATCGGACAGGGAGTGGAGACCCAGTACTTC.

The gene calls are TRBV9 and TRBJ1-2; no clear D. CDR1 and CDR2 from the germline V gene are SGDLS and YYNGEE. V dropped 6 bases and J dropped 8 bases, with 11 bases sitting between them. The CDR3 spans 11 residues. The CDR3 spells CASTSSDGYTF. The CDR3, as DNA: TGTGCCAGCACCTCTAGCGACGGCTACACCTTC.

This chain links TRBV29-1 with TRBJ2-3, with D uncertain. The germline V and J ends were trimmed by 3 bases and 3 bases, with 10 bases remaining between them. Germline CDR1 reads SQVTM; CDR2 reads ANQGSEA. The CDR3 is 13 residues long. The CDR3 DNA reads as TGCAGCGTTGACATCGTACAGACAGATACGCAGTATTTT. Translating gives CSVDIVQTDTQYF.

The genes are TRBV19 and TRBJ1-1, with no clear D. V lost 3 bases and J 2 bases, leaving 4 bases between the germline ends. Germline V gene data show CDR1 as LNHDA and CDR2 as SQIVND (reference sequence). This CDR3 region has 12 residues. The CDR3 region is CASSISNTEAFF. The CDR3, as DNA: TGTGCCAGTAGTATTAGTAACACTGAAGCTTTCTTT.